These 17 T cell receptor beta chains came from one sample sequenced in a study of CD8 T cells in Susac syndrome. Random hexamers primed reverse transcription of about 0.45 to 1 ug RNA. MiXCR was run by TCRdb on the immunoSEQ multiplex PCR reads, yielding one entry per CDR3 protein. The sample holds some 150,000 distinct CDR3 sequences, roughly 94% seen once. The sample taken for sequencing was CD4+ T cells from PBMCs. These receptors originate from a human donor in good health.

The rearrangement links TRBV10-3 to TRBJ2-6; 10 nucleotides match TRBD1. The V and J ends lost 4 bases and 0 bases, in that order; junction bases with no gene match: 6. CDR3 length: 18 residues. Germline V gives CDR1 ENHRY, CDR2 SYGVKD. CDR3 coding DNA: TGTGCCATCAGTGTGGGACAGGGGACCTACTCTGGGGCCAACGTCCTGACTTTC. It specifies CAISVGQGTYSGANVLTF.

The chain is built from TRBV30 and TRBJ1-5, with a tentative D call TRBD1 (5 bases). The germline V gene has CDR1 GTSNPN and CDR2 SVGIG (reference sequence). V was clipped by 0 bases and J by 0 bases, with 9 bases between them. The CDR3 totals 15 residues. CDR3 DNA sequence: TGTGCCTGGAGTGTTGGGACGTATAGCAATCAGCCCCAGCATTTT. It is translated as CAWSVGTYSNQPQHF.

J is TRBJ2-7 and V is TRBV7-6; 9 positions agree with TRBD2. The junction had 3 bases not matched to a gene; V was cut back by 1 base and J by 2 bases. The CDR3 has 15 residues. Germline assignment: CDR1 SGHVS and CDR2 FNYEAQ. The CDR3 sequence: CASSLVPSGTYEQYF. The CDR3 nucleotides are TGTGCCAGCAGCTTAGTGCCTAGCGGGACCTACGAGCAGTACTTC.

This chain links TRBV6-1 with TRBJ2-3; 7 bases match TRBD2. Germline V gives CDR1 MNHNS, CDR2 SASEGT. This CDR3 region has 14 residues. CDR3 sequence: CATWEGSSTDTQYF. The CDR3 DNA follows: TGTGCTACCTGGGAGGGGTCAAGCACAGATACGCAGTATTTT.

The chain is built from TRBV28 and TRBJ1-1; D unresolved. CDR1 MDHEN and CDR2 SYDVKM come from the germline V gene. Trimming removed 2 bases at V and 0 bases at J, with 10 bases between. The CDR3 covers 15 residues. DNA of the CDR3: TGTGCCAGCAGTTTACTCAAGGGATTGAACACTGAAGCTTTCTTT. This encodes CASSLLKGLNTEAFF.

This clonotype was seen just once. V is TRBV20-1 and J is TRBJ2-7, with D uncertain. V shed 3 bases and J shed 0 bases, with 12 bases lying between them. The length of the CDR3 is 14 residues. The germline gives CDR1 DFQATT, CDR2 SNEGSKA (reference sequence). The CDR3 sequence: CSARGRKSSYEQYF. CDR3 bases: TGCAGTGCTAGGGGTCGGAAGAGCTCCTACGAGCAGTACTTC.

The V and J genes are TRBV4-2 and TRBJ2-2, with TRBD2 as a possible D gene (7 bases). V was pared by 4 bases and J by 5 bases, with 11 bases between. CDR3 length equals 14 residues. Germline V gives CDR1 LGHNA, CDR2 YNFKEQ. CDR3 bases: TGTGCCAGCAGCCGAGAGGGGGGGACCGGGGAGCTGTTTTTT. It is translated as CASSREGGTGELFF.

This chain joins TRBV27 and TRBJ2-7; 8 bases align to TRBD1. Germline V CDR1 and CDR2: MNHEY, SMNVEV (reference sequence). The CDR3 spans 15 residues. The V and J ends lost 3 bases and 5 bases, in that order; junction bases with no gene match: 9. CDR3 amino acids: CASSLASGGIHEQYF. In nucleotides, the CDR3 is TGTGCCAGCAGTTTGGCGTCAGGGGGCATCCACGAGCAGTACTTC.

The chain recombines TRBV20-1 with TRBJ2-1; 9 nucleotides agree with TRBD2. The germline V gene encodes CDR1 DFQATT and CDR2 SNEGSKA (reference sequence). V lost 6 bases to trimming and J lost 8 bases; unmatched junction nucleotides: 5. This CDR3 region has 12 residues. The CDR3 coding sequence is TGCAGTGCGGCTAGCGGGATGTATGAGCAGTTCTTC. Its protein product is CSAASGMYEQFF.

The chain joins TRBV19 to TRBJ2-3; 8 bases are a match to TRBD1. CDR3 size: 13 residues. Germline V gene lookup returns CDR1 LNHDA and CDR2 SQIVND (reference sequence). V shed 6 bases and J 4 bases; nucleotides not matched to a gene: 3. CDR3 nucleotides: TGTGCCAGTAGCCCAGGGGGCCCAGATACGCAGTATTTT. Residues: CASSPGGPDTQYF.

The J gene is TRBJ2-1, the V gene TRBV5-6; D unresolved. CDR3 size: 13 residues. The germline CDR1 and CDR2 sequences are SGHDT and YYEEEE. Trimming left V 4 bases short and J 4 bases short, with 9 bases between. CDR3 bases: TGTGCCAGCAGCCAGACTGGATACAATGAGCAGTTCTTC. As protein: CASSQTGYNEQFF.

The V and J genes are TRBV24-1 and TRBJ2-3, with TRBD1 identical over 9 bases. The CDR3 spans 14 residues. Germline lookup yields CDR1 KGHDR and CDR2 SFDVKD. V trimming: 4 bases; J trimming: 4 bases; junction bases outside the gene matches: 2. In nucleotides, the CDR3 is TGTGCCACCAGTGAAACAGGGGGCGCAGATACGCAGTATTTT. This codes for CATSETGGADTQYF.

The gene calls are TRBV15 and TRBJ2-5; a weak D match, TRBD2 (6 bases). The germline gives CDR1 LNHNV, CDR2 YYDKDF (reference sequence). Trimming shortened V by 1 base and J by 1 base, and 7 bases separated the two germline ends. The CDR3 runs 14 residues. CDR3 in amino acids: CATSRGGGQETQYF. The CDR3 nucleotides are TGTGCCACCAGCAGAGGGGGAGGCCAAGAGACCCAGTACTTC.

This chain links TRBV10-3 with TRBJ1-1; D is unresolved. V lost 0 bases and J lost 8, with 16 bases in between. Germline V gene lookup returns CDR1 ENHRY and CDR2 SYGVKD. The CDR3 is 15 amino acids. The CDR3 loop is CAISESVSGESEAFF. DNA for the CDR3: TGTGCCATCAGTGAGTCCGTCAGTGGAGAGTCCGAAGCTTTCTTT.

This chain connects TRBV20-1 to TRBJ2-1, with 13 bases matching TRBD2. The J segment lost 8 bases and the V segment lost 1 base, leaving 5 bases of the junction unmatched. CDR1 and CDR2 (germline): DFQATT, SNEGSKA (reference sequence). The CDR3 has 15 amino acids. CDR3 protein: CSARGRTSGSHEQFF. The CDR3 DNA reads TGCAGTGCTAGAGGGCGGACTAGCGGGAGTCATGAGCAGTTCTTC.

The rearrangement links TRBV11-2 to TRBJ2-7; no clear D gene. V lost 6 bases, J lost 5 bases, and 8 bases lay in between. This CDR3 comprises 11 residues. The germline gives CDR1 SGHAT, CDR2 FQNNGV. The CDR3 loop is CASSHPHEQYF. CDR3 DNA: TGTGCCAGCAGTCATCCCCACGAGCAGTACTTC.

This chain links TRBV2 with TRBJ1-2; 8 bases are a match to TRBD1. The J segment lost 6 bases and the V segment lost 4 bases, leaving 4 bases of the junction unmatched. This CDR3 has 13 residues. Germline assignment: CDR1 SNHLY and CDR2 FYNNEI. Here the CDR3 DNA reads TGTGCCAGCAGTGCGGACAGGGAAGATGGCTACACCTTC. It encodes CASSADREDGYTF.